The clone carrying this T cell receptor (beta chain) was seen only a few times. Its antigen remains unknown. The record originates from a study of response to subunit inactivated influenza vaccine. The study, taken as a whole, reports: The authors suggested that every seasonal influenza vaccination recruits few new T cells.

TCRdb called the RT-PCR reads again in MiXCR, with one record for every CDR3 protein. Of around 520,000 distinct CDR3 sequences listed, about 10% are singletons. CDR1 and CDR2 from the germline V gene are MNHNS and SASEGT. V was shortened by 6 bases and J by 6 bases, with 18 bases between the two germline ends. This CDR3 region has 15 residues. The sample consisted of PBMCs from blood, taken on the day of vaccination. This clonotype was obtained from a middle-aged man who received an inactivated influenza vaccine. The V call is TRBV6-1, the J call TRBJ1-5; D ambiguous. CDR3 bases: TGTGCCAGCAGCTCACTAAAAAAGAACCCTCAGCCCCAGCATTTT. Residues: CASSSLKKNPQPQHF.